The next 20 T cell receptor beta chains were all read from a single sample in a study of OX40 agonist ivuxolimab in advanced cancers. Profiled with immunoSEQ multiplex PCR; TCRdb holds only in-frame clones, not every one. The profile shows around 88,000 clones, 92% of them singletons. The sequencing here drew on CD4+ or CD8+ T cells sorted from blood, taken in a trial of the OX40 agonist ivuxolimab. These receptors were collected from an adult with an advanced solid tumor such as melanoma, head and neck, liver or kidney cancer.

The genes are TRBV6-1 and TRBJ2-7, with D maybe TRBD2 (7 bases). The germline V gene has CDR1 MNHNS and CDR2 SASEGT. The ends were cut back, 3 bases at V and 5 bases at J, with 20 bases in the middle. The CDR3 has 16 residues. The CDR3, as DNA: TGTGCCAGCAGTGAGACTGCAGGGGAGGGGGTCCACGAGCAGTACTTC. Residues: CASSETAGEGVHEQYF.

The chain couples TRBV13 to TRBJ2-2, with 8 positions matching TRBD2. The CDR3 is made up of 16 amino acids. The germline V gene has CDR1 PRHDT and CDR2 FYEKMQ (reference sequence). The V gene end was trimmed by 0 bases and the J gene end by 3 bases; junction bases not matched to a gene: 3. CDR3: CASSLGTSAYTGELFF. The DNA for the CDR3 is TGTGCCAGCAGCTTAGGGACTAGCGCATACACCGGGGAGCTGTTTTTT. The full variable domain, completed using reference TRBV13 and TRBJ2-2, is AAGVIQSPRHLIKEKRETATLKCYPIPRHDTVYWYQQGPGQDPQFLISFYEKMQSDKGSIPDRFSAQQFSDYHSELNMSSLELGDSALYFCASSLGTSAYTGELFFGEGSRLTVL.

The chain employs TRBV18 and TRBJ1-4, with D possibly matching TRBD1 (5 bases). V dropped 6 bases and J dropped 1 base, with 15 bases sitting between them. This CDR3 has 16 residues. Germline V lookup: CDR1 KGHSH, CDR2 LQKENI. The CDR3 is CASSIAGTGTNEKLFF. The CDR3 region has the DNA TGTGCCAGCTCGATAGCTGGGACGGGAACTAATGAAAAACTGTTTTTT. Supplemented by reference TRBV18 and TRBJ1-4, the full variable domain reads NAGVMQNPRHLVRRRGQEARLRCSPMKGHSHVYWYRQLPEEGLKFMVYLQKENIIDESGMPKERFSAEFPKEGPSILRIQQVVRGDSAAYFCASSIAGTGTNEKLFFGSGTQLSVL.

The chain is built from TRBV6-1 and TRBJ1-1; 9 bases agree with TRBD1. This CDR3 comprises 14 residues. V lost 7 bases to trimming and J lost 10 bases; unmatched junction nucleotides: 13. CDR1 is MNHNS and CDR2 is SASEGT in the germline V gene. The CDR3 region is CASKTTGGAGGAFF. The CDR3 bases are TGTGCCAGCAAAACCACAGGGGGCGCGGGAGGAGCTTTCTTT.

In this sample, this clone turned up once. The chain joins TRBV5-1 to TRBJ2-2, with 10 bases matching TRBD2. CDR1 is SGHRS and CDR2 is YFSETQ in the germline V gene. Losses at the gene ends were 4 bases for V and 2 bases for J; bases not matched to a gene: 8. The CDR3 consists of 17 residues. CDR3 sequence: CASSGVLAGANTGELFF. In nucleotides, the CDR3 is TGCGCCAGCAGCGGCGTTCTAGCGGGGGCTAACACCGGGGAGCTGTTTTTT.

About this clone itself: An end of the junction does not agree with germline; a read error may underlie this. V usage is TRBV2 and J usage is TRBJ1-2; no clear D. CDR1 is SNHLY and CDR2 is FYNNEI in the germline V gene. There are 11 residues in the CDR3. DNA for the CDR3: TGTGCCACAAACACAGTCGGACCGGTCGCTTTC. Translated: CATNTVGPVAF.

The genes are TRBV5-4 and TRBJ1-2; TRBD1 agrees at 8 bases. Germline V gene sequence: CDR1 SGHNT, CDR2 YYREEE (reference sequence). The CDR3 sequence is 14 residues long. The trim removed 2 bases at V and 7 bases at J, leaving 7 bases unmatched. CDR3 region: CASSLPTGDGGYTF. The CDR3 region has the DNA TGTGCCAGCAGCTTACCGACAGGGGACGGTGGCTACACCTTC. Supplemented by reference TRBV5-4 and TRBJ1-2, the full variable domain reads ETGVTQSPTHLIKTRGQQVTLRCSSQSGHNTVSWYQQALGQGPQFIFQYYREEENGRGNFPPRFSGLQFPNYSSELNVNALELDDSALYLCASSLPTGDGGYTFGSGTRLTVV.

The chain uses TRBV6-1 and TRBJ1-2; D possibly corresponds to TRBD1 (5 bases). The CDR3 covers 15 residues. V was trimmed by 1 base and J by 1 base, leaving 10 bases between them. The V gene's germline CDR1 is MNHNS and CDR2 SASEGT. CDR3 protein: CASSEEGGVNYGYTF. The CDR3, as DNA: TGTGCCAGCAGTGAAGAGGGAGGGGTTAACTATGGCTACACCTTC.

The count of this clone is one. J is TRBJ2-1 and V is TRBV4-2, with a weak D call TRBD2 (5 bases). The CDR3 is made up of 16 amino acids. Trimming left V 0 bases short and J 0 bases short, with 9 bases between. Germline assignment: CDR1 LGHNA and CDR2 YNFKEQ. The CDR3 DNA sequence: TGTGCCAGCAGCCAAGAGGCTACTAGCTCCTACAATGAGCAGTTCTTC. Its protein product is CASSQEATSSYNEQFF.

The chain carries TRBV19 and TRBJ1-2, with 9 bases lining up with TRBD1. Germline trimming cut 9 bases from V and 3 bases from J; bases unmatched to any gene: 2. Per germline, CDR1 LNHDA and CDR2 SQIVND (reference sequence). The CDR3 contains 12 residues. The CDR3 DNA is TGTGCCAGCGGGGACAGGGACTATGGCTACACCTTC. Amino acids: CASGDRDYGYTF.

V gene TRBV18 combines with J gene TRBJ1-1; D is perhaps TRBD1 (5 bases). Per germline, CDR1 KGHSH and CDR2 LQKENI. The CDR3 spans 16 residues. The V and J ends lost 5 bases and 0 bases respectively, with 16 bases between them. The CDR3 DNA reads TGTGCCAGCTCATCAACCTCCGGGGGGTTGAACACTGAAGCTTTCTTT. Protein: CASSSTSGGLNTEAFF.

J is TRBJ2-7 and V is TRBV10-2, with 7 bases that match TRBD1. Germline V gene sequence: CDR1 WSHSY, CDR2 SAAADI. V lost 1 base, J lost 0 bases, and 12 bases stayed unmatched. The CDR3 sequence is 18 residues long. CDR3 sequence (DNA): TGCGCCAGCAGTGAGTTAAATACCGGGACAGAGATCTCCTACGAGCAGTACTTC. It translates to CASSELNTGTEISYEQYF.

The chain couples TRBV2 to TRBJ2-5; D perhaps matches TRBD2 (6 bases). Germline V gene sequence: CDR1 SNHLY, CDR2 FYNNEI. This CDR3 is 17 amino acids long. V was shortened by 5 bases and J by 2 bases, with 21 bases between the two germline ends. For the CDR3, the DNA is TGTGCCAGCAGTCCAGGACTAACAATTCGACGACAAGAGACCCAGTACTTC. Protein: CASSPGLTIRRQETQYF. Using reference TRBV2 and TRBJ2-5 for the parts outside the CDR3, the full variable domain is EPEVTQTPSHQVTQMGQEVILRCVPISNHLYFYWYRQILGQKVEFLVSFYNNEISEKSEIFDDQFSVERPDGSNFTLKIRSTKLEDSAMYFCASSPGLTIRRQETQYFGPGTRLLVL.

The chain uses TRBV6-1 and TRBJ1-5; D is possibly TRBD1 (5 bases). Germline V CDR1 and CDR2: MNHNS, SASEGT. The CDR3 loop spans 14 amino acids. V shed 5 bases and J shed 3 bases, with 11 bases lying between them. The CDR3 loop reads CASSQTGDNQPQHF. Here the CDR3 DNA reads TGTGCCAGCAGTCAAACAGGAGACAATCAGCCCCAGCATTTT.

The CDR3 spells CASSIQESYGYTF. The CDR3 DNA is TGTGCCAGTAGTATTCAGGAGAGCTATGGCTACACCTTC. The chain recombines TRBV19 with TRBJ1-2; D unclear. The ends were cut back, 3 bases at V and 4 bases at J, with 9 bases in the middle. CDR1 is LNHDA and CDR2 is SQIVND in the germline V gene (reference sequence). The CDR3 is made up of 13 amino acids.

The rearrangement uses TRBV6-9 and TRBJ2-7; D is unresolved. CDR1 is MNHGY, CDR2 SVAAGI, per germline. V was cut by 3 bases and J by 6 bases, with 15 bases left in between. The CDR3 loop spans 14 amino acids. The CDR3 spells CASSYKEVSSEQYF. The CDR3 DNA is TGTGCCAGCAGTTACAAAGAGGTTTCGAGCGAGCAGTACTTC.

This clone was found once. The chain has TRBV19 and TRBJ1-3, with D possibly matching TRBD1 (5 bases). Germline V gene data show CDR1 as LNHDA and CDR2 as SQIVND (reference sequence). This CDR3 has 15 residues. Trimming shortened V by 6 bases and J by 2 bases, and 14 bases separated the two germline ends. DNA of the CDR3: TGTGCCAGTAGCCCACAGGCGTTAGCTGGAAACACCATATATTTT. Protein: CASSPQALAGNTIYF.

This clone was seen only once. At one end the junction does not follow the germline gene, possibly because of a read error. V usage is TRBV6-5 and J usage is TRBJ2-7; 9 bases map to TRBD1. Germline CDR1 reads MNHEY; CDR2 reads SVGAGI. The CDR3 is 14 residues long. DNA for the CDR3: TGTGCCATCAGTGACGGGACAGGGATGGGGGAGCAGTACTTC. Protein: CAISDGTGMGEQYF.

This clone has a single count. The chain uses TRBV11-2 and TRBJ1-2; D ambiguous. Trimming took 2 bases from V and 6 from J, leaving 7 bases between them. This CDR3 has 12 amino acids. Germline assignment: CDR1 SGHAT and CDR2 FQNNGV. The CDR3 sequence is CASSLSRNGYTF. The CDR3 nucleotides read TGTGCCAGCAGCTTATCGAGGAATGGCTACACCTTC.

This chain joins TRBV2 and TRBJ2-5, with D perhaps TRBD1 (6 bases). The ends were cut back, 6 bases at V and 6 bases at J, with 17 bases in the middle. The CDR3 length is 14 residues. CDR1 is SNHLY, CDR2 FYNNEI, per germline. As DNA, the CDR3 is TGTGCCAGCAGGGGGGCCCCGGACATACAGACCCAGTACTTC. Encoded protein: CASRGAPDIQTQYF.